This is a list of T cell receptor beta chains from one sample in a study of monozygotic twins with cystic fibrosis. Method: immunoSEQ multiplex PCR; TCRdb's copy keeps in-frame clones and lacks some. Among roughly 35,000 clones, over 75% were seen once, and the ten largest hold roughly 1.8%. Sequencing was done on a sample of blood. Receptor source: a girl aged 2-10 years with cystic fibrosis. CDR3s include the opening cysteine and the closing phenylalanine or tryptophan. Rows may omit the clone size; those that give it use once, few, many or a size class.

TRBV2,few,TRBJ1-1,CASSEGPSLGTEAFF
TRBV19,-,TRBJ2-5,CASSTRTSSGETQYF
TRBV19,-,TRBJ1-1,CASSIQKRAEAFF
TRBV6-6,-,TRBJ2-5,CASSYSRTPGETQYF
TRBV7-9,-,TRBJ2-7,CASSPTRALSGFGEQYF
TRBV6-5,-,TRBJ1-5,CASSYSGQGNEPQHF
TRBV6-5,-,TRBJ1-2,CASSYSGGNYGYTF
TRBV7-2,-,TRBJ1-6,CASSLTGSYNSPLHF
TRBV9,-,TRBJ2-1,CASSGGTGIFEQFF
TRBV2,-,TRBJ1-1,CASSGREAFF
TRBV6-1,-,TRBJ1-3,CASSGPTSGNTIYF
TRBV5-6,-,TRBJ2-5,CASSRSGGGETQYF
TRBV7-2,-,TRBJ2-1,CASSLWVATDYNEQFF
TRBV1,-,TRBJ2-2,CTSSHPWGPGELFF
TRBV7-2,once,TRBJ2-3,CASSLGERSTDTQYF
TRBV5-3,-,TRBJ2-7,CARSPPIGVAYEQYF
TRBV9,few,TRBJ1-1,CASSVEPGGIRTEAFF
TRBV5-6,-,TRBJ1-1,CASSPAGRNTEAFF
TRBV7-9,-,TRBJ2-2,CASSQGQGRGAGELFF
TRBV7-2,-,TRBJ1-5,CASSLGYRGRLNQPQHF
TRBV25-1,-,TRBJ2-7,CASSQMLVPYEQYF
TRBV7-9,-,TRBJ2-4,CASSVTGSYNIQYF
TRBV30,-,TRBJ1-4,CACSRDSNEKLFF
TRBV2,-,TRBJ2-3,CASSEGAGGPLDTQYF
TRBV29-1,-,TRBJ2-7,CSVGGDRGYVNEQYF
TRBV5-4,-,TRBJ2-7,CASSSQGQSSYEQYF
TRBV5-4,-,TRBJ2-1,CASSTPQAGGLYNEQFF
TRBV29-1,once,TRBJ1-2,CSVVQTLDYGYTF
TRBV4-1,-,TRBJ2-3,CASSHRGRSYF